These 23 T cell receptor beta chains originate from one sample sequenced in a study of PD-1 blockade in classical Hodgkin lymphoma. In every patient, relapse followed autologous stem cell transplantation, while exposure to brentuximab vedotin differed. CD4+ T cells were purified from thawed PBMCs by negative selection. Clones were sequenced by immunoSEQ multiplex PCR, and TCRdb holds only the in-frame ones, with some missing. Of tens of thousands of clones in the sample, 85% were seen once. Sequenced here: CD4+ T cells from blood, sampled at baseline. The receptors originated from a human donor with classical Hodgkin lymphoma.

This clone came up once. This chain's CDR3 is CASSWDRSGNTIYF. In DNA form, the CDR3 reads TGTGCCAGCAGTTGGGACCGTTCTGGAAACACCATATATTTT. The chain has TRBV6-5 and TRBJ1-3, with TRBD1 as a possible D gene (5 bases). The V gene's germline CDR1 is MNHEY and CDR2 SVGAGI. CDR3 length equals 14 residues. V lost 4 bases, J lost 1 base, and 8 bases lay in between.

The rearrangement joins TRBV2 to TRBJ2-3, with D perhaps TRBD2 (5 bases). The germline V gene encodes CDR1 SNHLY and CDR2 FYNNEI. The CDR3 has 17 residues. V was shortened by 10 bases and J by 2 bases, with 25 bases between the two germline ends. The CDR3 DNA reads as TGTGCCATCAAAAACACTACCGGGCGGACTGCCACAGATACGCAGTATTTT. It yields the protein CAIKNTTGRTATDTQYF.

This sequence joins TRBV10-2 and TRBJ1-5; D unresolved. V was trimmed by 3 bases and J by 2 bases, leaving 11 bases between them. Germline V gives CDR1 WSHSY, CDR2 SAAADI. This CDR3 spans 15 amino acids. CDR3 sequence (DNA): TGCGCCAGCAGTGATCCGGGAATGGGCAATCAGCCCCAGCATTTT. Its translation: CASSDPGMGNQPQHF.

V gene TRBV30 combines with J gene TRBJ2-5; D remains ambiguous. There are 13 residues in the CDR3. V gave up 5 bases and J gave up 10 bases, with 20 bases separating them. Germline CDR1 GTSNPN, CDR2 SVGIG (reference sequence). The CDR3 loop is CAWGVQLQQVQYF. The CDR3 bases are TGTGCCTGGGGGGTCCAGCTTCAACAAGTCCAGTACTTC.

This sequence joins TRBV7-2 and TRBJ2-2; no firm D call. There are 14 residues in the CDR3. In germline, CDR1 is SGHTA, CDR2 FQGNSA. With 5 bases removed from V and 4 bases from J, the gap between germline ends came to 11 bases. CDR3 nucleotides: TGTGCCAGCAGCCGCTACGACGGCACCGGGGAGCTGTTTTTT. Translated: CASSRYDGTGELFF.

The chain uses TRBV9 and TRBJ2-2, with a tentative D call TRBD2 (6 bases). Germline CDR1 SGDLS, CDR2 YYNGEE. The V gene lost 1 base and the J gene lost 6 bases, with 10 bases spanning the gap. The CDR3 covers 14 residues. The CDR3 region is CASSVLGGSGELFF. CDR3 in DNA: TGTGCCAGCAGCGTACTCGGAGGGTCCGGGGAGCTGTTTTTT.

The V call is TRBV7-2, the J call TRBJ2-2; D remains ambiguous. The CDR3 loop spans 13 amino acids. CDR1 SGHTA and CDR2 FQGNSA come from the germline V gene. Trimming left V 7 bases short and J 0 bases short, with 6 bases between. The DNA of the CDR3 is TGTGCCAGCAAGCAGACGAACACCGGGGAGCTGTTTTTT. This sequence encodes CASKQTNTGELFF.

V usage is TRBV10-2 and J usage is TRBJ1-5, with D perhaps matching TRBD1 (6 bases). This CDR3 contains 14 residues. The V and J ends lost 3 bases and 7 bases respectively, with 13 bases between them. Germline assignment: CDR1 WSHSY and CDR2 SAAADI. In DNA, the CDR3 is TGCGCCAGCAGTGATAAAGGGGGTATGCAGCCCCAGCATTTT. Translated: CASSDKGGMQPQHF.

The chain has TRBV19 and TRBJ1-1; D is undetermined. Between the trimmed V and J ends, which lost 4 bases and 7 bases, there was a span of 10 bases. Germline CDR1 reads LNHDA; CDR2 reads SQIVND (reference sequence). CDR3 size: 12 residues. The CDR3 loop reads CASSTPGGEAFF. CDR3 in DNA: TGTGCCAGTAGTACCCCGGGTGGTGAAGCTTTCTTT.

The chain uses TRBV4-1 and TRBJ2-2; D is uncertain. Trimming took 2 bases from V and 7 from J, leaving 5 bases between them. CDR1 and CDR2 from the germline V gene are MGHRA and YSYEKL. CDR3 length: 12 amino acids. The CDR3: CASSQNFGELFF. As DNA, the CDR3 is TGCGCCAGCAGCCAAAACTTCGGGGAGCTGTTTTTT.

The chain carries TRBV2 and TRBJ1-1; 7 nucleotides agree with TRBD1. The CDR3 runs 12 residues. Germline V CDR1 and CDR2: SNHLY, FYNNEI. After removal of 4 bases from V and 6 bases from J, the junction contained 2 bases not matched to a gene. The CDR3 DNA reads TGTGCCAGCAGTGCGACAGGGTCTGAAGCTTTCTTT. Translation: CASSATGSEAFF.

This clone was recorded once. The chain links TRBV5-6 to TRBJ2-2; unclear D gene. V was cut by 4 bases and J by 2 bases, with 15 bases left in between. Germline V gives CDR1 SGHDT, CDR2 YYEEEE. The CDR3 covers 16 residues. For the CDR3, the DNA is TGTGCCAGCAGCCACCCCGGGCAGTTAAACACCGGGGAGCTGTTTTTT. Protein sequence: CASSHPGQLNTGELFF.

This clone showed up just once. The chain carries TRBV30 and TRBJ1-5, with 8 positions matching TRBD1. Trimming took 1 base from V and 4 from J; bases not matched to a gene: 6. CDR1 GTSNPN and CDR2 SVGIG come from the germline V gene (reference sequence). This CDR3 is 15 amino acids long. CDR3 residues: CAWSGTGSRNQPQHF. CDR3 sequence (DNA): TGTGCCTGGAGTGGGACAGGGTCAAGGAATCAGCCCCAGCATTTT.

This rearrangement joins TRBV9 to TRBJ2-1; 7 bases match TRBD1. The CDR3 contains 14 residues. V was pared by 3 bases and J by 3 bases, with 3 bases of the junction left unmatched. Germline V gene sequence: CDR1 SGDLS, CDR2 YYNGEE. The CDR3 region has the DNA TGTGCCAGCAGCGATGGGACAGTCTACAATGAGCAGTTCTTC. Protein product: CASSDGTVYNEQFF.

CDR3 DNA: TGTGCCAGTAGCCCTAGCGGGGCCCAATACAATGAGCAGTTCTTC. Its translation is CASSPSGAQYNEQFF. The chain couples TRBV19 to TRBJ2-1; 9 nucleotides align to TRBD2. With V trimmed by 6 bases and J by 4 bases, 7 bases remained unmatched. Germline V gene lookup returns CDR1 LNHDA and CDR2 SQIVND (reference sequence). This CDR3 is 15 amino acids long.

The V and J genes are TRBV28 and TRBJ1-1; D not certain. V dropped 4 bases and J dropped 1 base, with 13 bases sitting between them. The CDR3 contains 15 residues. Germline V gene lookup returns CDR1 MDHEN and CDR2 SYDVKM. This chain's CDR3 is CASSSSFMGNTEAFF. The CDR3 DNA reads TGTGCCAGCAGTTCGTCCTTTATGGGGAACACTGAAGCTTTCTTT. The variable domain in full, completed from reference TRBV28 and TRBJ1-1, reads DVKVTQSSRYLVKRTGEKVFLECVQDMDHENMFWYRQDPGLGLRLIYFSYDVKMKEKGDIPEGYSVSREKKERFSLILESASTNQTSMYLCASSSSFMGNTEAFFGQGTRLTVV.

This clone turned up a few times. At one of its ends the junction is not consistent with the germline gene, which may arise from a read error. This chain uses TRBV2 with TRBJ1-2; D is unclear. The CDR3 length is 14 residues. Germline-derived CDR1 and CDR2 are SNHLY and FYNNEI. CDR3 sequence reads: CATSRFTSNYGYTF. The CDR3, as DNA: TGTGCCACCAGTAGGTTCACGTCTAACTATGGCTACACCTTC.

J is TRBJ1-4 and V is TRBV10-3; D is perhaps TRBD1 (6 bases). V dropped 3 bases and J dropped 0 bases, with 14 bases sitting between them. The CDR3 totals 17 residues. Per germline, CDR1 ENHRY and CDR2 SYGVKD. In DNA, the CDR3 is TGTGCCATCAGTGATCAGGGGCGCGGGTCAACTAATGAAAAACTGTTTTTT. As protein: CAISDQGRGSTNEKLFF.

This clone was counted once. The rearrangement uses TRBV19 and TRBJ1-4, with TRBD1 matching 8 bases. CDR3 length equals 17 residues. Germline V gene data show CDR1 as LNHDA and CDR2 as SQIVND (reference sequence). The junction had 9 bases not matched to a gene; V was cut back by 3 bases and J by 3 bases. CDR3 DNA: TGTGCCAGTAGTATCTTCCCAGGGGGCTGGTCTAATGAAAAACTGTTTTTT. The encoded protein is CASSIFPGGWSNEKLFF.

The V and J genes are TRBV11-2 and TRBJ2-1; 7 positions match TRBD2. The V gene end was trimmed by 5 bases and the J gene end by 3 bases; junction bases not matched to a gene: 7. The germline CDR1 and CDR2 sequences are SGHAT and FQNNGV. The CDR3 runs 15 residues. This chain's CDR3 is CASSPPRELYNEQFF. Here the CDR3 DNA reads TGTGCCAGCAGCCCTCCGCGGGAGCTCTACAATGAGCAGTTCTTC. The variable domain in full, with the rest retrieved from reference TRBV11-2 and TRBJ2-1, is EAGVAQSPRYKIIEKRQSVAFWCNPISGHATLYWYQQILGQGPKLLIQFQNNGVVDDSQLPKDRFSAERLKGVDSTLKIQPAKLEDSAVYLCASSPPRELYNEQFFGPGTRLTVL.

The gene calls are TRBV7-2 and TRBJ2-3, with D perhaps TRBD2 (6 bases). The CDR3 totals 16 residues. V was cut by 0 bases and J by 2 bases, with 12 bases left in between. Germline values: CDR1 SGHTA, CDR2 FQGNSA. For the CDR3, the DNA is TGTGCCAGCAGCTTAGCGGACTATCCTACCACAGATACGCAGTATTTT. It yields the protein CASSLADYPTTDTQYF.

V is TRBV30 and J is TRBJ1-2; the D is unclear. In germline, CDR1 is GTSNPN, CDR2 SVGIG (reference sequence). The CDR3 covers 12 residues. V lost 0 bases, J lost 6 bases, and 8 bases lay in between. CDR3: CAWSVTRNGYTF. DNA for the CDR3: TGTGCCTGGAGTGTAACTCGGAATGGCTACACCTTC.

The chain employs TRBV5-4 and TRBJ2-1, with D perhaps matching TRBD2 (6 bases). The length of the CDR3 is 15 residues. The V gene lost 4 bases and the J gene lost 4 bases, with 15 bases spanning the gap. Germline lookup yields CDR1 SGHNT and CDR2 YYREEE (reference sequence). In nucleotides, the CDR3 is TGTGCCAGCAGCGGCCAGAGCGGGTCTTACAATGAGCAGTTCTTC. Translated: CASSGQSGSYNEQFF.